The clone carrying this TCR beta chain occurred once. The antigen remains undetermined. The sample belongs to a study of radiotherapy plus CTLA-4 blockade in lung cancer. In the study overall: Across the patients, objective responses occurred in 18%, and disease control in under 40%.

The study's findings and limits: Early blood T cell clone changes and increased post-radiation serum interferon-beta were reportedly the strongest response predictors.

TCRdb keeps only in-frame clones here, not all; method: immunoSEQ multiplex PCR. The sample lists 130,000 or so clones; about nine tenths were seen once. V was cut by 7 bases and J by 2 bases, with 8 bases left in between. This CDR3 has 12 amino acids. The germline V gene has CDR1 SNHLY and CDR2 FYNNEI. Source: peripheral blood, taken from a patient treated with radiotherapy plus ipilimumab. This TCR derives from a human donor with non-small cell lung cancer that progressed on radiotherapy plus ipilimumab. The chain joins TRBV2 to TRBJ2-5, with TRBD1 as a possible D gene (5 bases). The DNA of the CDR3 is TGTGCCAGCAACAACAGGCAAGAGACCCAGTACTTC. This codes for CASNNRQETQYF. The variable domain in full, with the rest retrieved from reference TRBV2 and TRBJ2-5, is EPEVTQTPSHQVTQMGQEVILRCVPISNHLYFYWYRQILGQKVEFLVSFYNNEISEKSEIFDDQFSVERPDGSNFTLKIRSTKLEDSAMYFCASNNRQETQYFGPGTRLLVL.